This T cell receptor beta chain was sequenced in a study of cytomegalovirus exposure and HLA in healthy donors. Study-wide results and limits: Under in vitro conditions, three CMV-associated chains were confirmed as specific for CMV antigens. Earlier analysis found most TCR beta V segments productive about 87% or about 30% of the time. Association of a missense DCLRE1C variant with TCR beta V- and J-gene trimming was reported in a later analysis. Most subjects' HLA-A and HLA-B alleles were reportedly predicted from TCR beta sequences.

The PCR employed 60 Vbeta primers together with 13 Jbeta primers. This table comes from immunoSEQ multiplex PCR, and its TCRdb copy is limited to in-frame clones, with some not included. This sample has about 130,000 clones; 80% occur once, and the top ten carry 1.2%. Worth noting for this clone: Its antigen is unknown.

Germline V gives CDR1 MGHRA, CDR2 YSYEKL. The CDR3 has 14 residues. The source is a female donor in good health and CMV-seronegative. The sample comprised PBMCs. This sequence joins TRBV4-1 and TRBJ2-5; TRBD1 aligns across 8 bases. The last part of the DNA fits TRBJ2-7 better; the J call may be wrong. CDR3 coding DNA: TGCGCCAGCAGCCCCGGACAGGGTTTGTTCGAGCAGTACTTC. Translating gives CASSPGQGLFEQYF.